These T cell receptor beta chains were read from a single sample in a study of lymphopenia after photon versus proton radiotherapy. Sequencing was performed with immunoSEQ multiplex PCR; in TCRdb, only in-frame clones are kept and a portion is missing. The sample holds some 45,000 clones, over 75% seen once. This material consisted of peripheral blood, taken from a patient treated with proton-based radiotherapy. The receptors here all came from a woman in her 70s with pancreatic cancer. Each CDR3 is given with its conserved first and last residue. Rows give clone size only sometimes, using once, few, many, or a class for an expanded clone.

.,TRBV28,CASSPPGTYSYEQYF
once,TRBV12-5,CASGLFVGGSYEQYF
.,TRBV28,CASTSGVEQYF
.,TRBV27,CASSLQGRNQPQHF
.,TRBV28,CASIWVTGTLQPQHF
.,TRBV14,CASSFHRGASYNEQFF
.,TRBV10-3,CAISRGQGNNEQFF
.,TRBV10-3,CAISDGGISQPQHF
.,TRBV6-6,CASGGSTYEQYF
few,TRBV18,CASSPGTGDKEKLFF
.,TRBV14,CASSLTVGPQRETQYF
.,TRBV28,CASSTSQGAGYGYTF
.,TRBV7-2,CASSLDVGGGSGAFF
.,TRBV19,CASSLAGDRSDTQYF
once,TRBV5-5,CASSYRQAGGYSPLHF
.,TRBV7-8,CASSLESSGRGALVQNIQYF
.,TRBV13,CASSFGRLAGEQYF
few,TRBV5-4,CASSLGTAMSNQPQHF
.,TRBV7-3,CASSLTEANTGELFF
.,TRBV21-1,CASTPDRPICFSGANVLTF
.,TRBV27,CASSLRGATNTGELFF
.,TRBV25-1,CASTGQGFDTEAFF
.,TRBV4-3,CASSHDETRLYGYTF
.,TRBV19,CASSIIVAGRNQPQHF
.,TRBV9,CASSPRGGPATNEKLFF
.,TRBV27,CASSLLAGNTGELFF
.,TRBV6-4,CASSDSPSTDTQYF
.,TRBV27,CASSGLAGGLSRETQYF
.,TRBV28,CASSWTGRAYEQYF
few,TRBV30,CAWSVGTGTHVGELFF
.,TRBV7-9,CASSRAGETYEQYF
.,TRBV20-1,CSANRDGGYTF
.,TRBV11-1,CASSLEKYEQYF
once,TRBV11-3,CASSLGRNEQFF
.,TRBV7-2,CASSLAGLAGAGEETQYF
.,TRBV28,CASSFSASYEQYF